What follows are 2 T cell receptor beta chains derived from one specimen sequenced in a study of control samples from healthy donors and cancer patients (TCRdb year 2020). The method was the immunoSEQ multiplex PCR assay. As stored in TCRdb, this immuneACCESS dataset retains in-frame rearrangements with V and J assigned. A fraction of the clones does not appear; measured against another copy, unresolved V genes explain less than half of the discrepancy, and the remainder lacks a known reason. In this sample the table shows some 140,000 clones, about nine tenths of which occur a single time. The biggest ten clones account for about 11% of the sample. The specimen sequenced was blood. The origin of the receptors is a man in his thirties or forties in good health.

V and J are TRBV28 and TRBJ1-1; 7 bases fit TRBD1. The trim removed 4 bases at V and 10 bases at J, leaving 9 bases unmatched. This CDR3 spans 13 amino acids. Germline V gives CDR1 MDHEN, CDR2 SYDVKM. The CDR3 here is CASSSTDRDRAFF. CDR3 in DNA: TGTGCCAGCAGTTCGACAGACAGGGATAGAGCTTTCTTT.

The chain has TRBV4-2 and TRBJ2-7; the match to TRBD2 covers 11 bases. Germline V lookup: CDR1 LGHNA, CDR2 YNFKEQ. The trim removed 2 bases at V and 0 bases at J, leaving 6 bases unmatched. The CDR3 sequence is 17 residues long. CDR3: CASSQPKLAGVSYEQYF. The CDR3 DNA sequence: TGTGCCAGCAGCCAACCTAAACTAGCGGGAGTCTCCTACGAGCAGTACTTC.